These T cell receptor beta chains were read from a single sample in a study of T cell clonotyping in hematopoietic cell transplantation. Profiled with immunoSEQ multiplex PCR; TCRdb holds only in-frame clones, not every one. The data contain some 13,000 clones, nearly 95% of them singletons. The sequencing used PBMCs, collected 30 days after allogeneic stem cell transplant. The receptors were sampled from a male patient over 55 who had an allogeneic stem cell transplant from an unrelated donor, so the T cells may come from the graft donor. Some clones in this sample may be carry-over from other donors' samples. The CDR3 runs from the conserved cysteine through the conserved F or W. Fields, in order: J gene, clone size, V gene, CDR3 protein. Rows may omit the clone size; those that give it use once, few, many or a size class.

j_gene: TRBJ1-6; abundance: -; v_gene: TRBV5-4; CDR3aa: CASSLGGQGAFTPLHF
j_gene: TRBJ1-2; abundance: -; v_gene: TRBV9; CDR3aa: CASSVVPGAIYGYTF
j_gene: TRBJ2-2; abundance: -; v_gene: TRBV7-6; CDR3aa: CASSLGSGGTGELFF
j_gene: TRBJ1-1; abundance: -; v_gene: TRBV5-5; CDR3aa: CASSLLGGKDTEAFF
j_gene: TRBJ1-5; abundance: -; v_gene: TRBV19; CDR3aa: CASRVSGNQPQHF
j_gene: TRBJ2-7; abundance: -; v_gene: TRBV5-1; CDR3aa: CASSLEIAGGPYEQYF
j_gene: TRBJ2-3; abundance: -; v_gene: TRBV11-2; CDR3aa: CASSFLSGGEGTDTQYF
j_gene: TRBJ1-1; abundance: -; v_gene: TRBV7-2; CDR3aa: CASTTNVLLAEIKNTEAFF
j_gene: TRBJ2-5; abundance: once; v_gene: TRBV7-2; CDR3aa: CASSLLRDTQETQYF
j_gene: TRBJ1-3; abundance: -; v_gene: TRBV7-9; CDR3aa: CASGHGGGNTIYF
j_gene: TRBJ2-7; abundance: -; v_gene: TRBV19; CDR3aa: CASSIGVVNEQYF
j_gene: TRBJ2-4; abundance: -; v_gene: TRBV6-1; CDR3aa: CASSEGRGAQYF
j_gene: TRBJ1-6; abundance: -; v_gene: TRBV6-6; CDR3aa: CASSYSHRGDSPLHF
j_gene: TRBJ1-1; abundance: once; v_gene: TRBV25-1; CDR3aa: CASTARDLENTEAFF
j_gene: TRBJ1-2; abundance: -; v_gene: TRBV25-1; CDR3aa: CASSDWGATNYGYTF
j_gene: TRBJ2-3; abundance: -; v_gene: TRBV19; CDR3aa: CASSTLNNTDTQYF
j_gene: TRBJ1-2; abundance: -; v_gene: TRBV4-3; CDR3aa: CASSQDFMGGYGYTF
j_gene: TRBJ1-2; abundance: -; v_gene: TRBV4-1; CDR3aa: CASSHNKGTMNYGYTF
j_gene: TRBJ2-1; abundance: -; v_gene: TRBV30; CDR3aa: CAWSVGGPGNEQFF
j_gene: TRBJ2-7; abundance: -; v_gene: TRBV7-2; CDR3aa: CASSLAKYYEQYF